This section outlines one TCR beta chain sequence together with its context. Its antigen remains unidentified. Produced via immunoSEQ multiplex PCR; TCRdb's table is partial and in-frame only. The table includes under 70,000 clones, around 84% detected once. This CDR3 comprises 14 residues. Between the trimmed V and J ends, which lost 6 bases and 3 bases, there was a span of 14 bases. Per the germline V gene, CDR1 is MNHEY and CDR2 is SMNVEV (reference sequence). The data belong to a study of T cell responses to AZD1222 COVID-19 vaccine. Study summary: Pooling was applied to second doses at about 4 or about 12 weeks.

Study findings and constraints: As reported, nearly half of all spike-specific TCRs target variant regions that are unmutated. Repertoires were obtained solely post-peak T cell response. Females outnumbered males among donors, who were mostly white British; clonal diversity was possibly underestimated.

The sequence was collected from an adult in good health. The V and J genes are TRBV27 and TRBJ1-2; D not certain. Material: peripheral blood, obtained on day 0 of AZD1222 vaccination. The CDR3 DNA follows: TGTGCCAGCAGCAAGTATGACCCATACTATGGCTACACCTTC. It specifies CASSKYDPYYGYTF.